This record looks at one T cell receptor (beta chain) sequence and its context. The target antigen is unknown. The sample comes from a study of T cell responses to AZD1222 COVID-19 vaccine. Generated by immunoSEQ multiplex PCR, the TCRdb table keeps only in-frame clones and is missing some. This sample has approximately 120,000 clones, with around 93% found just once. V lost 4 bases and J 5 bases, leaving 11 bases between the germline ends. CDR1 LGHDT and CDR2 YNNKEL come from the germline V gene (reference sequence). The CDR3 contains 13 residues. Findings and limits, study-wide: A rise in Spike-specific TCR breadth and depth followed two AZD1222 doses.

The specimen comprised peripheral blood, sampled on day 0 of AZD1222 vaccination. The sequence derives from an adult in good health. The V and J genes are TRBV3-1 (or the pseudogene TRBV3-2) and TRBJ1-2; D might be TRBD1 (6 bases). Written as DNA, the CDR3 is TGTGCCAGCAGCCCACTACAGGGATATGGCTACACCTTC. Protein: CASSPLQGYGYTF.